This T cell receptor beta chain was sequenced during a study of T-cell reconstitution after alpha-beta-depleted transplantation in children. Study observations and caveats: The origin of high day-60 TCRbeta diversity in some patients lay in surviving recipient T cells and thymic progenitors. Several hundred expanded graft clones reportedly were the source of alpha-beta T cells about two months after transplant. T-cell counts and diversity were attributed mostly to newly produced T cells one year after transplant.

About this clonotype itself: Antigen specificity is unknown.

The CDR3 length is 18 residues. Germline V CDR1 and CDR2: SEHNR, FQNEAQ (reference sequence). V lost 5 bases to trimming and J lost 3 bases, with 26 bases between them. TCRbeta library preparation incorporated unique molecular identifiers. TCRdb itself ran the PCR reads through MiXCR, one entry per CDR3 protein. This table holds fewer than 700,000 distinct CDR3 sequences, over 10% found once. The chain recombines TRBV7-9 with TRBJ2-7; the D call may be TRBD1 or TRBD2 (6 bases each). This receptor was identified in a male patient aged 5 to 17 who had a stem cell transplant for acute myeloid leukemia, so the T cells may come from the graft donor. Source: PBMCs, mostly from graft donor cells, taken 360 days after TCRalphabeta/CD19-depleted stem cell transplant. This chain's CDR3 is CASSPQSLMGGLIYEQYF. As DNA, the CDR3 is TGTGCCAGCAGCCCCCAATCACTCATGGGGGGCCTCATCTACGAGCAGTACTTC.